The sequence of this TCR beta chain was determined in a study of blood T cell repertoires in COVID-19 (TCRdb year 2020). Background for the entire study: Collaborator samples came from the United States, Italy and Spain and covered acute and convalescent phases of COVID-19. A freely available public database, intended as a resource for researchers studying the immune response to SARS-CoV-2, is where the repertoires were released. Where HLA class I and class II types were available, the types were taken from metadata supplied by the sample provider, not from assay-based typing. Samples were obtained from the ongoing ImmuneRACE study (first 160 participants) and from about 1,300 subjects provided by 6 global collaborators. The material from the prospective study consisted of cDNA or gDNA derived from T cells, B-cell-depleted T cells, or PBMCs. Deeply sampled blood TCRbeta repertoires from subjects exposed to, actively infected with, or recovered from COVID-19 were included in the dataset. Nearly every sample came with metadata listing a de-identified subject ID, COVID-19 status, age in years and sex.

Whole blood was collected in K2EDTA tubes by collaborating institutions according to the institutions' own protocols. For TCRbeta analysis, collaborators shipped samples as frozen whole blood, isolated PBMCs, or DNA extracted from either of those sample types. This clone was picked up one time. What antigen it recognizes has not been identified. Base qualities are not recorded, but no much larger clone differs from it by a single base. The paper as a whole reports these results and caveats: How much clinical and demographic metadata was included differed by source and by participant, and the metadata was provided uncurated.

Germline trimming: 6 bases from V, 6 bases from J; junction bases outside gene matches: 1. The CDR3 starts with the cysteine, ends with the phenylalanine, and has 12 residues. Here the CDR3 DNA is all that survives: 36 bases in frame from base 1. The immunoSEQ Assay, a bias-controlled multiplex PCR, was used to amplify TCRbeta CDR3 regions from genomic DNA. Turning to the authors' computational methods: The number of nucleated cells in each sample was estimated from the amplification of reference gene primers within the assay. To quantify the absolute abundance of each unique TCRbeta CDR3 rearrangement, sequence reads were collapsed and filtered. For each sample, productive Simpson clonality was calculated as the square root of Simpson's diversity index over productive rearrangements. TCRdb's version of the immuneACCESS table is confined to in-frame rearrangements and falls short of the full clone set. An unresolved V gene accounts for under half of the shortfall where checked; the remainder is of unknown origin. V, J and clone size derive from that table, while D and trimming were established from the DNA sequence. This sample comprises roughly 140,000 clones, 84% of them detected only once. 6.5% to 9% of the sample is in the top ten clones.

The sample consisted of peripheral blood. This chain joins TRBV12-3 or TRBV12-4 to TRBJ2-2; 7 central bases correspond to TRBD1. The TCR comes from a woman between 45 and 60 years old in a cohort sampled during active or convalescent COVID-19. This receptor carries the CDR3 CASRTGSGELFF. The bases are TGTGCCAGCAGGACAGGGTCCGGGGAGCTGTTTTTT.